This entry features one T cell receptor (beta chain) sequence. Antigen unknown. Data came from immunoSEQ multiplex PCR; TCRdb stores just in-frame clones and leaves some out. The clone table shows around 150,000 clones, with the ten largest holding around 2.4%. V lost 6 bases and J lost 4; bases outside the gene matches: 13. This CDR3 region has 16 residues. From germline, CDR1 is MGHDK and CDR2 SYGVNS. The data stem from a study of T cell responses to AZD1222 COVID-19 vaccine. Findings and limits, study-wide: Only a handful of AZD1222 recipients tested seropositive at baseline. Repertoire sampling was restricted to post-peak T cell response timepoints. At 160-218 and 743-854, vaccine-associated CD4 TCRs were dominant, and they spanned spike.

Sequenced input: peripheral blood. The chain uses TRBV25-1 and TRBJ1-1, with 8 positions matching TRBD1. This clonotype was sampled from an adult in good health. CDR3 in amino acids: CASRDTDRDVGTEAFF. CDR3 coding DNA: TGTGCCAGCAGGGATACGGACAGGGATGTTGGCACTGAAGCTTTCTTT.